Described below is a single T cell receptor (beta chain) sequence and its context. Germline assignment: CDR1 SGHTA and CDR2 FQGNSA. This CDR3 spans 12 amino acids. V lost 1 base and J lost 9, with 10 bases in between. The data belong to a study of blood T cell repertoires in COVID-19. Study information: T cells, B-cell-depleted T cells, or PBMCs supplied cDNA or gDNA.

The assay was immunoSEQ multiplex PCR, and TCRdb's table has in-frame clones only and misses some. The data contain about 280,000 clones, around 82% of them singletons. This clonotype was sampled from a woman aged 45-59 years who had recovered from COVID-19. The J gene is TRBJ2-7, the V gene TRBV7-2; possible D gene TRBD2, 5 bases. Sequencing used peripheral blood. In nucleotides, the CDR3 is TGTGCCAGCAGCTTAGAACGGGGTGCGCAGTACTTC. Protein: CASSLERGAQYF.